The next 15 T cell receptor beta chains were all read from a single sample in a study of blood T cell repertoires in COVID-19. The protocol was immunoSEQ multiplex PCR, while the TCRdb copy is restricted to in-frame clones and leaves out a portion. This sample carries about 200,000 clones, 85% of them seen once, and the ten largest clones take about 0.95%. The source material was peripheral blood. The origin of the receptors is a man between 60 and 75 years old with COVID-19, enrolled during active disease.

This chain uses TRBV6-5 with TRBJ1-4, with a weak D call TRBD1 (5 bases). This CDR3 is 13 amino acids long. Germline V gene sequence: CDR1 MNHEY, CDR2 SVGAGI. The V gene lost 10 bases and the J gene lost 3 bases, with 12 bases spanning the gap. DNA for the CDR3: TGTGCCATCTCGGGGGGATCTAATGAAAAACTGTTTTTT. It specifies CAISGGSNEKLFF.

This clone has more than one count but fewer than ten. Here the CDR3 reads CASSPSEQGVNEKLFF. CDR3 nucleotides: TGTGCCAGCTCACCGTCGGAACAGGGTGTTAATGAAAAACTGTTTTTT. The V call is TRBV18, the J call TRBJ1-4; D perhaps matches TRBD1 (6 bases). V gave up 3 bases and J gave up 4 bases, with 15 bases separating them. This CDR3 contains 16 residues. Looked up from germline, CDR1 is KGHSH and CDR2 is LQKENI.

The chain links TRBV10-3 to TRBJ1-2; 11 bases agree with TRBD1. Germline lookup yields CDR1 ENHRY and CDR2 SYGVKD. There are 16 residues in the CDR3. The trim removed 4 bases at V and 2 bases at J, leaving 6 bases unmatched. The DNA of the CDR3 is TGTGCCATCAGTGGACGGACAGGGGGCGGCAACTATGGCTACACCTTC. Translating gives CAISGRTGGGNYGYTF.

V usage is TRBV4-2 and J usage is TRBJ2-6, with TRBD1 as a possible D gene (5 bases). Looked up from germline, CDR1 is LGHNA and CDR2 is YNFKEQ. CDR3 length: 15 amino acids. V lost 2 bases to trimming and J lost 2 bases, with 7 bases between them. CDR3 sequence reads: CASSQPGTGANVLTF. The CDR3 DNA follows: TGTGCCAGCAGCCAACCAGGGACTGGGGCCAACGTCCTGACTTTC.

This clone appeared a few times. The genes are TRBV9 and TRBJ2-7; 7 positions match TRBD2. CDR3 length equals 13 residues. V lost 0 bases to trimming and J lost 3 bases; unmatched junction nucleotides: 0. Germline V gene lookup returns CDR1 SGDLS and CDR2 YYNGEE. The CDR3 loop reads CASSVGDYYEQYF. The CDR3 DNA is TGTGCCAGCAGCGTAGGGGACTACTACGAGCAGTACTTC.

V usage is TRBV5-1 and J usage is TRBJ2-6, with D possibly being TRBD1 (6 bases). The CDR3 is 16 residues long. Germline V gene sequence: CDR1 SGHRS, CDR2 YFSETQ. V was cut by 2 bases and J by 0 bases, with 9 bases left in between. The CDR3 sequence is CASSFLGGSGANVLTF. The DNA for the CDR3 is TGCGCCAGCAGCTTCCTAGGGGGCTCTGGGGCCAACGTCCTGACTTTC.

The sample holds one count of this clone. This chain connects TRBV2 to TRBJ1-1; no definite D call. The germline V gene encodes CDR1 SNHLY and CDR2 FYNNEI. V shed 5 bases and J shed 2 bases, with 9 bases lying between them. The CDR3 sequence is 13 residues long. This chain's CDR3 is CASSSEINTEAFF. The CDR3 DNA follows: TGTGCCAGCAGTTCGGAGATAAACACTGAAGCTTTCTTT.

This clone appeared a single time. The chain combines TRBV5-1 with TRBJ1-2; D call uncertain. Between the trimmed V and J ends, which lost 0 bases and 8 bases, there was a span of 11 bases. CDR1 and CDR2 from the germline V gene are SGHRS and YFSETQ. This CDR3 comprises 13 residues. In DNA, the CDR3 is TGCGCCAGCAGCTTGGAAATACAACAGGGCTACACCTTC. As protein: CASSLEIQQGYTF.

The chain has TRBV15 and TRBJ1-6; D is unresolved. The ends were cut back, 4 bases at V and 2 bases at J, with 9 bases in the middle. The CDR3 sequence is 15 residues long. Germline values: CDR1 LNHNV, CDR2 YYDKDF (reference sequence). The chain's CDR3 is CATSIEAAYNSPLHF. The CDR3 DNA reads TGTGCCACCAGCATTGAGGCTGCCTATAATTCACCCCTCCACTTT.

This clone was observed a single time. For the CDR3, the DNA is TGTGCCAGCAGTTCAGGGGTCAAAGCTTTCTTT. Its translation is CASSSGVKAFF. This chain uses TRBV12-3 or TRBV12-4 with TRBJ1-1, with D possibly being TRBD1 (6 bases). The CDR3 is 11 residues long. The V end was cut by 4 bases, the J end by 9 bases, with 9 bases between.

The chain combines TRBV29-1 with TRBJ1-1; no definite D call. The CDR3 sequence is 14 residues long. Trimming stripped 3 bases from V and 1 base from J, with 12 bases between. CDR1 is SQVTM and CDR2 is ANQGSEA in the germline V gene. The CDR3 DNA is TGCAGCGTTGAGGGAGGACTTCGGAACACTGAAGCTTTCTTT. It encodes CSVEGGLRNTEAFF.

The table lists this clone with a count of one. The chain couples TRBV19 to TRBJ2-7; 7 nucleotides line up with TRBD1. Germline V gene sequence: CDR1 LNHDA, CDR2 SQIVND (reference sequence). With 5 bases clipped from V and 9 bases from J, the junction kept 7 bases outside the gene matches. The length of the CDR3 is 12 residues. The CDR3 sequence is CASSEGEGAQYF. The CDR3 DNA is TGTGCCAGTAGTGAAGGAGAGGGGGCGCAGTACTTC.

This clone has only one observation. This sequence joins TRBV27 and TRBJ1-2; D might be TRBD1 (5 bases). CDR3 size: 15 residues. The V and J ends lost 5 bases and 4 bases respectively, with 17 bases between them. The V gene's germline CDR1 is MNHEY and CDR2 SMNVEV (reference sequence). CDR3 coding DNA: TGTGCCAGCAGTAACCCTCGGACATCCTCCTATGGCTACACCTTC. Its protein product is CASSNPRTSSYGYTF.

The chain has TRBV6-1 and TRBJ2-1, with D tentatively TRBD1 (6 bases). Germline assignment: CDR1 MNHNS and CDR2 SASEGT. The CDR3 totals 14 residues. V was cut by 3 bases and J by 4 bases, with 10 bases left in between. CDR3 nucleotides: TGTGCCAGCAGTGATCGACAGGAGTACAATGAGCAGTTCTTC. This encodes CASSDRQEYNEQFF.

Comments on this clone: Other DNA sequences in this specimen translate into the identical CDR3. The rearrangement joins TRBV7-8 to TRBJ2-1; TRBD2 agrees at 9 bases. The CDR3 is 15 amino acids. CDR1 is SGHVS, CDR2 FQNEAQ, per germline. With V trimmed by 1 base and J by 7 bases, 5 bases remained unmatched. CDR3 DNA: TGTGCCAGCAGCTTAGGCGCGGGAGGGCTAAATGAGCAGTTCTTC. Protein sequence: CASSLGAGGLNEQFF. Full variable domain (remainder filled in from reference TRBV7-8 and TRBJ2-1): GAGVSQSPRYKVAKRGQDVALRCDPISGHVSLFWYQQALGQGPEFLTYFQNEAQLDKSGLPSDRFFAERPEGSVSTLKIQRTQQEDSAVYLCASSLGAGGLNEQFFGPGTRLTVL.